Given below is one T cell receptor (beta chain) in context. What it recognizes is unknown. The data derive from a study of T cell repertoires in cytomegalovirus infection. The CDR3 covers 17 residues. From germline, CDR1 is LGHNA and CDR2 YNFKEQ. V gave up 3 bases and J gave up 2 bases; unmatched junction bases: 11. TCRdb passed the reads through MiXCR, listing each CDR3 protein once. The profile shows a few hundred thousand distinct CDR3 sequences, approximately 25% of them singletons. Sequencing was performed on cultured PBMCs, taken from culture after CMV antigen stimulation. The sequence came from a human donor in good health (CMV status not recorded). Some clones in this sample may be carry-over from other donors' samples. The V gene is TRBV4-2, the J gene TRBJ2-7; TRBD2 agrees at 9 bases. CDR3 in DNA: TGTGCCAGCAGCCATCCCGACGCGGGGGGGAGAACCTACGAGCAGTACTTC. This translates into CASSHPDAGGRTYEQYF.